This TCR beta chain was sequenced during a study of blood T cell repertoires in COVID-19. The overall study: Specimens from acute and convalescent COVID-19 originated in the United States, Italy and Spain. The analysed material was cDNA or gDNA that came from T cells, B-cell-depleted T cells, or PBMCs.

The Seattle site enrolled patients during active infection and followed them longitudinally. The protocol was immunoSEQ multiplex PCR, while the TCRdb copy is restricted to in-frame clones and leaves out a portion. The sample lists tens of thousands of clones; 87% were seen once. Germline CDR1 is MNHEY and CDR2 is SVGAGI. V lost 0 bases to trimming and J lost 5 bases; unmatched junction nucleotides: 6. The CDR3 is made up of 16 amino acids. The rearrangement joins TRBV6-5 to TRBJ2-5, with TRBD1 matching over 10 bases. This TCR was recovered from a man aged 40-49 years with COVID-19, enrolled during active disease. Sequencing used peripheral blood. In nucleotides, the CDR3 is TGTGCCAGCAGTTACTCAGGGACAGGGGTTTGGGAGACCCAGTACTTC. Its protein product is CASSYSGTGVWETQYF.